A selection of T cell receptor beta chains follows, all from one sample in a study of tumor-infiltrating lymphocytes in primary liver carcinoma. Each CDR3 protein is one row after TCRdb ran MiXCR on the multiplex PCR reads. Of about 180,000 distinct CDR3 sequences listed, approximately 60% are singletons. The sequencing input was peripheral blood. These receptors were taken from a man in his forties with primary liver carcinoma and hepatitis B virus infection. Both conserved end residues are part of each CDR3. The D gene is left open where the match is weak. Clone size is shown for a subset of rows, as once, few, many or a class of expanded clone.

j_gene,abundance,d_gene,v_gene,CDR3aa,CDR3nt
TRBJ2-1,few,-,TRBV7-9,CASSNRVIDGRGGYNEQFF,TGTGCCAGCAGCAACCGAGTTATTGACGGGAGAGGGGGCTACAATGAGCAGTTCTTC
TRBJ2-1,-,-,TRBV5-4,CASSSEGGLGTYNEQFF,TGTGCCAGCAGCTCCGAGGGGGGTCTCGGGACTTACAATGAGCAGTTCTTC
TRBJ1-1,-,TRBD1,TRBV10-3,CAISESSWQGDTEAFF,TGTGCCATCAGTGAGTCCTCTTGGCAGGGGGACACTGAAGCTTTCTTT
TRBJ2-5,-,-,TRBV10-1,CASSDQTQTRPETQYF,TGCGCCAGCAGCGATCAAACTCAGACACGTCCAGAGACCCAGTACTTC
TRBJ2-7,-,-,TRBV4-1,CASSQGSGYEQYF,TGCGCCAGCAGCCAAGGAAGTGGCTACGAGCAGTACTTC
TRBJ1-5,-,TRBD1,TRBV10-3,CAISDPDRGRDQPHHF,TGTGCCATCAGTGATCCGGACAGGGGGCGCGATCAGCCCCATCACTTT
TRBJ2-3,few,-,TRBV12-3/TRBV12-4,CASSWTGTDTQYF,TGTGCCAGCAGTTGGACTGGGACAGATACGCAGTATTTT
TRBJ2-4,-,-,TRBV6-5,CASSTVAKNIQYF,TGTGCCAGCAGCACCGTGGCCAAAAACATTCAGTACTTC
TRBJ2-2,-,-,TRBV11-2,CASSFDRERVGTGEQFF,TGTGCCAGCAGCTTTGATCGGGAAAGGGTTGGCACCGGGGAGCAGTTTTTT
TRBJ1-5,-,-,TRBV28,CASSFASNQPQHF,TGTGCCAGCAGTTTTGCTAGCAATCAGCCCCAGCATTTT
TRBJ2-1,-,-,TRBV12-3/TRBV12-4,CASSRIEGGHDQFF,TGTGCCAGCAGTAGGATAGAGGGGGGCCATGATCAGTTCTTC
TRBJ2-1,many,-,TRBV29-1,CSVQAARGNEQFF,TGCAGCGTTCAAGCCGCTCGGGGAAATGAGCAGTTCTTC
TRBJ2-3,-,-,TRBV19,CASTGQTDTQYF,TGTGCCAGCACCGGACAGACAGATACGCAGTATTTT
TRBJ2-2,once,-,TRBV29-1,CSVAGTREYTGELFF,TGCAGCGTAGCTGGGACAAGGGAGTACACCGGGGAGCTGTTTTTT
TRBJ2-3,-,-,TRBV5-1,CVSSPWAGRDTQYF,TGCGTCAGCAGCCCCTGGGCAGGGCGGGATACGCAGTATTTT
TRBJ2-7,once,-,TRBV11-2,CASIPPGTSYEQYF,TGTGCCAGCATCCCACCAGGGACCTCCTACGAGCAGTACTTC
TRBJ2-3,-,-,TRBV29-1,CSVLQDPTDTQYF,TGCAGCGTTCTACAGGACCCCACAGATACGCAGTATTTT
TRBJ2-1,-,TRBD2,TRBV11-2,CANTLVSGSSGNF,TGTGCCAACACCTTAGTGTCAGGGTCTAGCGGGAACTTC
TRBJ2-7,-,-,TRBV6-6,CASSYTRNSYEQYF,TGTGCCAGCAGTTACACCCGCAATAGCTACGAGCAGTACTTC
TRBJ2-5,-,TRBD2,TRBV5-1,CASSSRLAGETETQYF,TGCGCCAGCAGCTCGAGACTAGCGGGAGAAACAGAGACCCAGTACTTC
TRBJ2-1,-,TRBD1,TRBV7-9,CASSLGTGWNEQFF,TGTGCTAGCAGCCTGGGGACAGGGTGGAATGAGCAGTTCTTC
TRBJ2-1,many,TRBD2,TRBV11-1,CASSLYGTSNEQFF,TGTGCCAGCAGCTTATATGGGACTAGCAATGAGCAGTTCTTC
TRBJ2-1,once,TRBD2,TRBV29-1,CSDTTSERSYNEQFF,TGCAGCGATACCACTAGCGAACGCTCCTACAATGAGCAGTTCTTC
TRBJ2-6,few,-,TRBV4-1,CASSQGPVSGANVLTF,TGCGCCAGCAGCCAAGGTCCGGTATCTGGGGCCAACGTCCTGACTTTC
TRBJ2-5,-,-,TRBV29-1,CRVSWGGASKVETQYF,TGCAGGGTCTCTTGGGGGGGGGCCTCTAAGGTGGAGACCCAGTACTTC
TRBJ2-7,-,-,TRBV11-2,CASSLGRDAYEQHF,TGTGCCAGCAGCTTGGGGCGGGATGCCTACGAGCAGCACTTC
TRBJ2-3,-,-,TRBV12-3/TRBV12-4,CASSAVRIVSSTDTQYF,TGTGCTAGCAGTGCCGTACGCATAGTATCGAGCACAGATACGCAGTATTTT
TRBJ1-4,-,-,TRBV14,CASSQAGSSGKLFF,TGTGCCAGCAGCCAAGCCGGGAGCTCCGGAAAACTGTTTTTT
TRBJ2-5,many,-,TRBV11-2,CASSLDFAALETQYF,TGTGCCAGCAGCTTAGATTTCGCAGCCCTGGAGACCCAGTACTTC
TRBJ2-2,few,TRBD2,TRBV6-2/TRBV6-3,CASSYLAGTGELFF,TGTGCCAGCAGTTACCTAGCGGGCACCGGGGAGCTGTTTTTT
TRBJ2-5,few,-,TRBV14,CASSQVAGMETQYF,TGTGCCAGCAGCCAAGTTGCTGGGATGGAGACCCAGTACTTC
TRBJ1-5,few,-,TRBV28,CASSWWAASNQPQHF,TGTGCCAGCAGTTGGTGGGCGGCTAGCAATCAGCCCCAGCATTTT
TRBJ2-3,-,TRBD2,TRBV4-2,CASSLAGTSEAVTQYF,TGTGCCAGCAGCCTTGCCGGGACTAGCGAAGCAGTTACGCAGTATTTT
TRBJ1-1,-,TRBD1,TRBV11-2,CASSSSGTGMNTESFF,TGTGCCAGCAGTTCCTCCGGGACAGGAATGAACACTGAATCTTTCTTT
TRBJ2-6,-,-,TRBV29-1,CSVVLDGRSGDNVLTF,TGCAGCGTCGTCCTGGACGGCCGCTCCGGGGACAACGTCCTGACTTTC
TRBJ2-7,many,-,TRBV11-1,CASSLDPRTVYEQYF,TGTGCCAGCAGCTTAGACCCCCGGACGGTCTACGAGCAGTACTTC
TRBJ2-7,few,-,TRBV7-9,CASSFDSTYEQYF,TGTGCCAGCAGCTTCGACTCTACCTACGAGCAGTACTTC
TRBJ2-7,few,TRBD2,TRBV28,CASSLFSGGRGEQYF,TGTGCCAGCAGTTTATTTTCGGGAGGGCGCGGCGAGCAGTACTTC
TRBJ1-1,once,-,TRBV6-5,CASSYAGRGTETFF,TGTGCCAGCAGTTACGCAGGGCGAGGGACTGAAACTTTCTTT
TRBJ2-7,-,-,TRBV5-5,CASSLSDYEQYF,TGTGCCAGCAGCTTGTCAGACTACGAGCAGTACTTC
TRBJ2-5,-,-,TRBV6-1,CASSEFRGETQYF,TGTGCCAGCAGTGAATTTCGGGGGGAGACCCAGTACTTC
TRBJ2-5,many,-,TRBV29-1,CSVDRYIGETQYF,TGCAGCGTTGACCGGTACATTGGTGAGACCCAGTACTTC
TRBJ1-5,-,-,TRBV28,CASSTVGVLGRNQPQHF,TGTGCCAGCAGTACGGTTGGGGTCTTGGGGCGCAATCAGCCCCAGCATTTT
TRBJ1-2,few,-,TRBV6-5,CASRSSLNYGYTF,TGTGCCAGCAGGAGCAGCCTTAACTATGGCTACACCTTC
TRBJ1-5,-,-,TRBV6-6,CASRPRRGNQPQHF,TGTGCCAGCAGACCTCGGAGGGGAAATCAGCCCCAGCATTTT
TRBJ2-7,-,-,TRBV11-2,CASSLTDGEQYF,TGTGCCAGCAGCTTAACCGACGGCGAGCAGTACTTC
TRBJ2-4,-,TRBD1,TRBV5-1,CASSYGTGNIQYF,TGCGCCAGCAGCTACGGGACAGGGAACATTCAGTACTTC
TRBJ1-1,-,-,TRBV12-3/TRBV12-4,CASSGQQGTEAFF,TGTGCCAGCAGCGGACAGCAGGGCACTGAAGCTTTCTTT
TRBJ2-7,-,-,TRBV11-2,CVSSLRAGNYEQYF,TGTGTCAGCAGCTTACGTGCCGGGAACTACGAGCAGTACTTC
TRBJ2-2,-,TRBD1,TRBV30,CAWAPGQEAGELFF,TGTGCCTGGGCCCCGGGACAGGAAGCCGGGGAGCTGTTTTTT
TRBJ2-3,-,-,TRBV6-5,CTSSPLRSTDTQYF,TGTACCAGCAGTCCCCTCCGGAGCACAGATACGCAGTATTTT
TRBJ2-3,few,TRBD2,TRBV6-1,CASSEVAGGTDTQYF,TGTGCCAGCAGTGAAGTAGCGGGAGGCACAGATACGCAGTATTTT
TRBJ1-1,many,TRBD1,TRBV11-1,CASSDFQGARTEAFF,TGTGCCAGCAGCGATTTTCAGGGGGCGCGGACTGAAGCTTTCTTT
TRBJ2-3,once,TRBD2,TRBV6-6,CASSQGLAGGDTQYF,TGTGCCAGCAGCCAAGGACTAGCGGGAGGAGATACGCAGTATTTT
TRBJ2-3,few,TRBD1,TRBV7-9,CASSKPGTGQITDTQYF,TGTGCCAGCAGCAAACCCGGGACAGGGCAAATCACAGATACGCAGTATTTT